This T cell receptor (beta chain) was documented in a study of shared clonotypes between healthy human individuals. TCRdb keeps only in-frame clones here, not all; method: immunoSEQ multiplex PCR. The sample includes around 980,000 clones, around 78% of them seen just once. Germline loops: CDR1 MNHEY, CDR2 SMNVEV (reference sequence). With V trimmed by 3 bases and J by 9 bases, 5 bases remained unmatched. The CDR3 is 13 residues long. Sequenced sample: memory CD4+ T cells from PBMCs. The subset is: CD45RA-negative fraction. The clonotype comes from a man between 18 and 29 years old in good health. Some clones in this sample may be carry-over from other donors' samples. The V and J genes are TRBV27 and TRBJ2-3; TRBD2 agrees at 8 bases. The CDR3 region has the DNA TGTGCCAGCAGTTTCGCTTCTAGCGGGACGCAGTATTTT. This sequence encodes CASSFASSGTQYF.